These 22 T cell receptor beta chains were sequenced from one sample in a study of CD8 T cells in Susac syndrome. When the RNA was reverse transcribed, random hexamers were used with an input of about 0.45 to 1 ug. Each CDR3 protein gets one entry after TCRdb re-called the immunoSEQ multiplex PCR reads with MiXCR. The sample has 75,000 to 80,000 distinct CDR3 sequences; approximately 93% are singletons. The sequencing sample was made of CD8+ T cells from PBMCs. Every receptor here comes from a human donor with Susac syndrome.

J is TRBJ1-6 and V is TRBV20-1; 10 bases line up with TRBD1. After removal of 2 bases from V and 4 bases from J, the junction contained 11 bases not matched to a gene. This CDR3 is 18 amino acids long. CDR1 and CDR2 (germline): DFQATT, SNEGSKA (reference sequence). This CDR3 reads CSARPRGGQGLYNSPLHF. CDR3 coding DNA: TGCAGTGCTAGACCCCGTGGGGGACAGGGGCTATATAATTCACCCCTCCACTTT.

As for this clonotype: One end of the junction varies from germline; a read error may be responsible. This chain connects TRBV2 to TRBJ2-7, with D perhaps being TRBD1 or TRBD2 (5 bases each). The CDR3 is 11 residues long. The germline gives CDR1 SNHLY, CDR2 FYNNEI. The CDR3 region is CASMSRDLYSF. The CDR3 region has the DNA TGTGCCAGCATGAGCCGGGACCTTTACAGCTTC.

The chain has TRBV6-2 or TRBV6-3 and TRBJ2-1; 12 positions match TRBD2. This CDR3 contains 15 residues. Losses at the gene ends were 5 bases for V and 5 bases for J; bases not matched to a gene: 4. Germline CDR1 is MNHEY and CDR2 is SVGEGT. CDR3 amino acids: CASSRLAGGDNEQFF. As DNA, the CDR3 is TGTGCCAGCAGTCGGCTAGCGGGGGGGGACAATGAGCAGTTCTTC.

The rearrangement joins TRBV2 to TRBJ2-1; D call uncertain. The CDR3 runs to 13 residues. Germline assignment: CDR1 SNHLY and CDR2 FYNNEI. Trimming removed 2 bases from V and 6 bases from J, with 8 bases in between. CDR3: CASSEWLTNEQFF. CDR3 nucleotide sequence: TGTGCCAGCAGTGAATGGTTGACCAATGAGCAGTTCTTC.

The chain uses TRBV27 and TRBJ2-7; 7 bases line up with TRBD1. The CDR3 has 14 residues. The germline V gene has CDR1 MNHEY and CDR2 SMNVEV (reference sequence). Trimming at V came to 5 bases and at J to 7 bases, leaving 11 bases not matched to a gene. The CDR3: CASSSNRGSGEQYF. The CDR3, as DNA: TGTGCCAGCAGTAGCAACAGGGGATCGGGGGAGCAGTACTTC.

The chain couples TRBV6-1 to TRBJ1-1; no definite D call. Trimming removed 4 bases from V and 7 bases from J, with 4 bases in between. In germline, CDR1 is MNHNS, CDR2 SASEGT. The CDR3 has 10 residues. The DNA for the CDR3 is TGTGCCAGCAGTGTGGGTGAAGCTTTCTTT. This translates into CASSVGEAFF.

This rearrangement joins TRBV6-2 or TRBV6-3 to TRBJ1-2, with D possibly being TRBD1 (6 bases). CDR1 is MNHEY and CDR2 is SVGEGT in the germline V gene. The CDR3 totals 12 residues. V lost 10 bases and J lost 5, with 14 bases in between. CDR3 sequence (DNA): TGTGCCACTTCAAGGGACATTTATGGCTACACCTTC. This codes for CATSRDIYGYTF.

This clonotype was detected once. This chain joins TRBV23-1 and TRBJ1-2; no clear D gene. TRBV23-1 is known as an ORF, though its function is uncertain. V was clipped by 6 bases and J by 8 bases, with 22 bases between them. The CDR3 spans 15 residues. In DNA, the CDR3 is TGCGCCAGCAGCAGCGAACTTGAATTCCCGCGGGGCTACACCTTC. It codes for CASSSELEFPRGYTF.

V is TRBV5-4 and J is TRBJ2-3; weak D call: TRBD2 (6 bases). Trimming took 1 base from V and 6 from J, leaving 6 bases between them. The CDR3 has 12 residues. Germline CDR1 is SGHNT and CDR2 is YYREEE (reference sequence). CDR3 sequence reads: CASSLLADTQYF. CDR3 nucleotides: TGTGCCAGCAGCTTGCTAGCGGATACGCAGTATTTT. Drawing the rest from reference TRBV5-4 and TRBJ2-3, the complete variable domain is ETGVTQSPTHLIKTRGQQVTLRCSSQSGHNTVSWYQQALGQGPQFIFQYYREEENGRGNFPPRFSGLQFPNYSSELNVNALELDDSALYLCASSLLADTQYFGPGTRLTVL.

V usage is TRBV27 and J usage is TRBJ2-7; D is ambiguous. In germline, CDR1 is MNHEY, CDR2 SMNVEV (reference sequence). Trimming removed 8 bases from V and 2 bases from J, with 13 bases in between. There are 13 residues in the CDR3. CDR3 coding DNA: TGTGCCAGCGGAATTGTAGGTGCCTACGAGCAGTACTTC. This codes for CASGIVGAYEQYF.

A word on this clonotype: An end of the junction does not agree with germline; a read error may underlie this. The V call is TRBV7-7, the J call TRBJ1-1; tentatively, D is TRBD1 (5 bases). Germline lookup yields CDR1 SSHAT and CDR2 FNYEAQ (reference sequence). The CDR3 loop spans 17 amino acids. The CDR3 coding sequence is TGTGCTAGCAGCCCGACTCAGGGAGAAATCATGAACACTGAAGCTTTCTTT. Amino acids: CASSPTQGEIMNTEAFF.

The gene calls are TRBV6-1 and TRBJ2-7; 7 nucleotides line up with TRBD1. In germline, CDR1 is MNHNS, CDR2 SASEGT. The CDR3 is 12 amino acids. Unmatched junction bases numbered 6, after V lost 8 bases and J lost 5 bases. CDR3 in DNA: TGTGCCAGCTCGACAGGGCGGAACGAGCAGTACTTC. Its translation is CASSTGRNEQYF.

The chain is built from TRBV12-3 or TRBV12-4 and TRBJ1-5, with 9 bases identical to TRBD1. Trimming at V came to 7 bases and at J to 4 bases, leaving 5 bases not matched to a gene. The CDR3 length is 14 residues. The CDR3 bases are TGTGCCAGCACCCAAGGACAGGGGAATCAGCCCCAGCATTTT. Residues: CASTQGQGNQPQHF.

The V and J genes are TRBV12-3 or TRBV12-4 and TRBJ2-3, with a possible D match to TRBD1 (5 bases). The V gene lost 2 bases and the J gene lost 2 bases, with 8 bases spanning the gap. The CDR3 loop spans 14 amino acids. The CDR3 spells CASSLYRHTDTQYF. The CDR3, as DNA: TGTGCCAGCAGTTTATACAGGCACACAGATACGCAGTATTTT.

The DNA of the CDR3 is TGTGCCAGCAGTTTTAACATCGGGAGGATGAACACTGAAGCTTTCTTT. Translated, it gives CASSFNIGRMNTEAFF. V gene TRBV7-2 combines with J gene TRBJ1-1; no clear D gene. Germline CDR1 and CDR2: SGHTA and FQGNSA. The CDR3 loop spans 16 amino acids. Trimming shortened V by 6 bases and J by 0 bases, and 17 bases separated the two germline ends.

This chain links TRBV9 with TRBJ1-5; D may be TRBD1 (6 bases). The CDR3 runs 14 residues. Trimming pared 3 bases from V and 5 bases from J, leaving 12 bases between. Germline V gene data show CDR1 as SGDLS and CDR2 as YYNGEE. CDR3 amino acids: CASSAAGGHQPQHF. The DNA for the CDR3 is TGTGCCAGCAGCGCCGCGGGGGGCCATCAGCCCCAGCATTTT. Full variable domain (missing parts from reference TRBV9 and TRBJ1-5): DSGVTQTPKHLITATGQRVTLRCSPRSGDLSVYWYQQSLDQGLQFLIQYYNGEERAKGNILERFSAQQFPDLHSELNLSSLELGDSALYFCASSAAGGHQPQHFGDGTRLSIL.

The CDR3 DNA sequence: TGCAGTGCTCGCTTACTTAGGAGCTCCTACGAGCAGTACTTC. It yields the protein CSARLLRSSYEQYF. The chain has TRBV20-1 and TRBJ2-7, with no clear D. Germline CDR1 is DFQATT and CDR2 is SNEGSKA (reference sequence). This CDR3 region has 14 residues. V lost 5 bases, J lost 0 bases, and 14 bases lay in between.

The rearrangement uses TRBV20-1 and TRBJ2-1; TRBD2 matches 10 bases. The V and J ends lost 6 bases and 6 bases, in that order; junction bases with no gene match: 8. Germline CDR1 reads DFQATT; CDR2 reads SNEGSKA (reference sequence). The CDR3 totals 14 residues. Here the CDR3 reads CSALTSGEGNEQFF. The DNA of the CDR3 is TGCAGTGCGCTTACTAGCGGGGAGGGCAATGAGCAGTTCTTC.

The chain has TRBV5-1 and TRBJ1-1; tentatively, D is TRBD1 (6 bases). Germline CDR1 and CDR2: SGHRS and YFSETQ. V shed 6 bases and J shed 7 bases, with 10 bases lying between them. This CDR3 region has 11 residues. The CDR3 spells CASTDRDEAFF. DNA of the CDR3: TGCGCCAGCACGGACAGAGATGAAGCTTTCTTT.

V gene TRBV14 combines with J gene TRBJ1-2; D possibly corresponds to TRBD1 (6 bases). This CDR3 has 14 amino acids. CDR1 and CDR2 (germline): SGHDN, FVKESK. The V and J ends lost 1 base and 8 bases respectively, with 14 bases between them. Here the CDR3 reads CASSQGDRLEGYTF. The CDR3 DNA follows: TGTGCCAGCAGCCAAGGTGACAGGTTGGAGGGCTACACCTTC.

CDR3 nucleotide sequence: TGCGCCAGCAGCTTGGGGGACAGGGAGAGGGATCGCTATGGCTACACCTTC. Protein product: CASSLGDRERDRYGYTF. The chain employs TRBV5-1 and TRBJ1-2; 9 positions match TRBD1. The length of the CDR3 is 17 residues. Trimming cost V 0 bases and J 4 bases; bases outside gene matches: 10. Germline V lookup: CDR1 SGHRS, CDR2 YFSETQ.

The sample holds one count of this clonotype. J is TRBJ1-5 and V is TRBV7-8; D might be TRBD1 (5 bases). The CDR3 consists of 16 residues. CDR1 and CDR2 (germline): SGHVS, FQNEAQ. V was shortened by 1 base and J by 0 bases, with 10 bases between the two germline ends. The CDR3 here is CASSLEGPYSNQPQHF. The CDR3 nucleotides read TGTGCCAGCAGCTTAGAGGGGCCCTATAGCAATCAGCCCCAGCATTTT.